These T cell receptor beta chains were read from a single sample in a study of blood T cell repertoires in COVID-19. The repertoire was sequenced with immunoSEQ multiplex PCR; TCRdb's copy has only in-frame clones and lacks some. The data hold more than 110,000 clones, with 70% to 80% observed a single time. The source material was peripheral blood. The receptors derive from a woman between 45 and 65 years old with active or convalescent COVID-19. The CDR3 runs from the conserved cysteine through the conserved F or W. Each record gives: J gene, V gene, D gene, clone size, CDR3 protein, CDR3 DNA. The D gene is left open where the match is weak. Size is omitted from some rows. Given values are once, few, many or a class for expanded clones.

TRBJ1-5	TRBV30	NA	NA	CAWSVGPWFGNQPQHF	TGTGCCTGGAGTGTTGGCCCCTGGTTTGGCAATCAGCCCCAGCATTTT
TRBJ2-2	TRBV7-2	NA	NA	CASSLTTAGGELFF	TGTGCCAGCAGCTTAACGACCGCGGGAGGGGAGCTGTTTTTT
TRBJ2-7	TRBV5-5	TRBD2	few	CASSREGGSYSSYEQYF	TGTGCCAGCAGCCGGGAGGGCGGATCATATAGCTCCTACGAGCAGTACTTC
TRBJ2-7	TRBV7-2	NA	NA	CASSLAGGGSIPYEQYF	TGTGCCAGCAGCTTAGCAGGGGGTGGGAGCATCCCCTACGAGCAGTACTTC
TRBJ1-5	TRBV19	TRBD1	NA	CASSRRAGGPSNQPQHF	TGTGCCAGTAGTCGTAGGGCAGGGGGACCGAGCAATCAGCCCCAGCATTTT
TRBJ1-1	TRBV5-6	NA	NA	CASSLLTVAMNTEAFF	TGTGCCAGCAGCTTGCTGACAGTCGCCATGAACACTGAAGCTTTCTTT
TRBJ2-1	TRBV2	NA	NA	CASSLAGLGGEQFF	TGTGCCAGCAGTTTGGCAGGCTTGGGGGGTGAGCAGTTCTTC
TRBJ2-7	TRBV27	NA	NA	CASSFSVRGEQYF	TGTGCCAGCAGTTTTTCCGTCCGAGGGGAGCAGTACTTC
TRBJ1-6	TRBV19	NA	NA	CASSIGSQNSPLHF	TGTGCCAGTAGTATAGGTTCCCAAAATTCACCCCTCCACTTT
TRBJ1-2	TRBV19	NA	NA	CASSIRDFPSLYTF	TGTGCCAGTAGTATTAGGGACTTTCCTTCGCTCTACACCTTC
TRBJ2-1	TRBV19	TRBD1	NA	CASSQTGGEGGEQFF	TGTGCCAGTAGCCAGACAGGGGGCGAGGGAGGGGAGCAGTTCTTC
TRBJ2-7	TRBV7-2	NA	NA	CASSLSGDGRLNF	TGTGCCAGCAGCCTGTCGGGGGACGGACGGCTGAACTTC
TRBJ1-1	TRBV18	NA	NA	CASSPLGGGSWTEAFF	TGTGCCAGCTCACCACTCGGGGGGGGTTCATGGACTGAAGCTTTCTTT
TRBJ2-1	TRBV7-2	NA	few	CASSLASGVGYNEQFF	TGTGCCAGCAGCTTAGCCTCGGGGGTTGGCTACAATGAGCAGTTCTTC
TRBJ2-1	TRBV14	NA	NA	CASSQGGAYASSYNEQFF	TGTGCCAGCAGCCAAGGTGGTGCCTACGCTAGCTCCTACAATGAGCAGTTCTTC
TRBJ2-7	TRBV27	TRBD1	NA	CASRTLGQTYEQYF	TGTGCCAGCAGAACCCTGGGACAGACCTACGAGCAGTACTTC
TRBJ1-1	TRBV25-1	NA	NA	CASSDQVRTEAFF	TGTGCCAGCAGTGATCAAGTGCGGACTGAAGCTTTCTTT
TRBJ2-2	TRBV6-6	TRBD2	NA	CATREGGTGELFF	TGTGCCACCAGGGAGGGAGGCACCGGGGAGCTGTTTTTT
TRBJ1-2	TRBV2	NA	NA	CASSGVNYGYTF	TGTGCCAGCAGTGGAGTAAACTATGGCTACACCTTC
TRBJ1-1	TRBV28	NA	NA	CASSLSGNTEAFF	TGTGCCAGCAGTTTATCCGGGAACACTGAAGCTTTCTTT
TRBJ2-5	TRBV5-4	TRBD2	once	CASSLAGTIQETQYF	TGTGCCAGCAGCTTGGCCGGGACTATCCAAGAGACCCAGTACTTC
TRBJ1-3	TRBV18	NA	NA	CASSPRARRDTIYF	TGTGCCAGCTCACCACGGGCCCGGCGGGACACCATATATTTT
TRBJ2-7	TRBV14	NA	NA	CASSLRQGGEQYF	TGTGCCAGCAGCCTACGGCAGGGGGGCGAGCAGTACTTC
TRBJ1-1	TRBV25-1	NA	NA	CASSERGGRAAEAFF	TGTGCCAGCAGTGAAAGGGGGGGCAGGGCTGCTGAAGCTTTCTTT
TRBJ2-5	TRBV5-6	TRBD1	NA	CASSSTGGETQYF	TGTGCCAGCAGCTCCACAGGGGGAGAGACCCAGTACTTC
TRBJ1-2	TRBV12-5	TRBD1	NA	CASGSDRGHETNYGYTF	TGTGCTAGTGGTTCGGACAGGGGGCATGAAACTAACTATGGCTACACCTTC
TRBJ2-7	TRBV27	NA	NA	CASSFGQTYEQYF	TGTGCCAGCAGTTTTGGACAGACCTACGAGCAGTACTTC
TRBJ2-7	TRBV27	TRBD2	NA	CASRGTSVNEQYF	TGTGCCTCCCGAGGGACTAGCGTAAACGAGCAGTACTTC
TRBJ1-1	TRBV3-1/TRBV3-2	NA	NA	CASSLWTNTEAFF	TGTGCCAGCAGTCTCTGGACAAACACTGAAGCTTTCTTT
TRBJ1-1	TRBV10-3	NA	NA	CAISERAGDTEAFF	TGTGCCATCAGCGAACGGGCAGGGGACACTGAAGCTTTCTTT
TRBJ2-1	TRBV4-2	TRBD2	NA	CASSPDQRGAHNEQFF	TGTGCCAGCAGCCCAGACCAGCGGGGGGCCCACAATGAGCAGTTCTTC
TRBJ1-1	TRBV30	NA	NA	CAWRAGWNTEAFF	TGTGCCTGGAGAGCGGGGTGGAACACTGAAGCTTTCTTT
TRBJ1-2	TRBV30	NA	NA	CAWTNPGHANYGYTF	TGTGCCTGGACCAACCCCGGACACGCTAACTATGGCTACACCTTC
TRBJ1-1	TRBV14	NA	NA	CASSRAGWTEAFF	TGTGCCAGCAGTCGGGCAGGGTGGACTGAAGCTTTCTTT
TRBJ2-6	TRBV11-2	TRBD1	NA	CASSLLQGATGANVLTF	TGTGCCAGCAGCTTACTACAGGGGGCGACTGGGGCCAACGTCCTGACTTTC
TRBJ1-5	TRBV11-2	NA	NA	CASSLAGGNQPQHF	TGTGCCAGCAGCTTAGCCGGGGGTAATCAGCCCCAGCATTTT
TRBJ2-5	TRBV5-1	NA	NA	CASSLLGGQETQYF	TGCGCCAGCAGCTTGCTAGGGGGCCAAGAGACCCAGTACTTC
TRBJ2-4	TRBV2	NA	NA	CASSERTIQGRNIQYF	TGTGCCAGCAGTGAACGCACGATTCAGGGGAGAAACATTCAGTACTTC
TRBJ1-5	TRBV28	NA	NA	CASTLGIVEGNQPQHF	TGTGCCAGCACCTTGGGGATTGTGGAGGGCAATCAGCCCCAGCATTTT
TRBJ2-5	TRBV7-2	TRBD2	NA	CASSRSGRGETQYF	TGTGCCAGCAGCCGTAGCGGGAGAGGAGAGACCCAGTACTTC
TRBJ2-7	TRBV7-9	TRBD1	NA	CASSLSRTGVYEQYF	TGTGCCAGCAGCTTATCGCGGACAGGGGTATACGAGCAGTACTTC
TRBJ1-2	TRBV4-3	NA	NA	CASSQGWGWGDLDGYTF	TGCGCCAGCAGCCAAGGTTGGGGTTGGGGGGATTTAGATGGCTACACCTTC
TRBJ1-1	TRBV4-2	NA	NA	CASSQESSREAFF	TGTGCCAGCAGCCAAGAAAGTTCGCGAGAAGCTTTCTTT
TRBJ1-4	TRBV13	TRBD1	NA	CASSLGGQLEKLFF	TGTGCCAGCAGCTTAGGGGGACAGCTGGAAAAACTGTTTTTT
TRBJ2-3	TRBV7-2	TRBD2	NA	CASSYETGLATDTQYF	TGTGCCAGCAGCTACGAGACGGGACTAGCCACAGATACGCAGTATTTT
TRBJ1-2	TRBV4-1	TRBD1	NA	CASSQKGTGGDYGYTF	TGCGCCAGCAGCCAGAAGGGGACAGGAGGGGACTATGGCTACACCTTC
TRBJ2-1	TRBV5-1	NA	NA	CASSLGETENNEQFF	TGCGCCAGCAGCTTGGGCGAGACAGAAAACAATGAGCAGTTCTTC
TRBJ2-2	TRBV27	NA	NA	CASSFSLGADGELFF	TGTGCCAGCAGTTTTTCCTTAGGGGCCGATGGGGAGCTGTTTTTT
TRBJ2-3	TRBV7-2	TRBD2	NA	CASSLGTSGGVDTQYF	TGTGCCAGCAGCTTAGGTACTAGCGGGGGAGTGGATACGCAGTATTTT
TRBJ2-1	TRBV6-2/TRBV6-3	TRBD2	NA	CASSSSGTANEQFF	TGTGCCAGCAGTTCTAGCGGGACCGCTAATGAGCAGTTCTTC
TRBJ2-3	TRBV19	TRBD2	NA	CASRGGRGRTSGTDTQYF	TGTGCCAGTAGAGGGGGGAGGGGCCGGACTAGCGGCACAGATACGCAGTATTTT
TRBJ2-5	TRBV14	NA	NA	CASSHGRGETQYF	TGTGCCAGCAGCCACGGCAGGGGTGAGACCCAGTACTTC
TRBJ1-6	TRBV19	NA	NA	CASSPTIDRPLHF	TGTGCCAGTAGTCCAACTATCGACCGACCCCTCCACTTT
TRBJ1-2	TRBV11-1	TRBD1	NA	CASSLAPDRPGYGYTF	TGTGCCAGCAGCTTAGCCCCGGACAGGCCTGGCTATGGCTACACCTTC
TRBJ1-1	TRBV6-6	TRBD1	NA	CASRSRGRAAFF	TGTGCCAGCAGGTCCAGGGGGCGGGCAGCTTTCTTT
TRBJ2-7	TRBV3-1/TRBV3-2	NA	NA	CASSQGLAGQSYEQYF	TGTGCCAGCAGCCAGGGACTGGCGGGACAGTCCTACGAGCAGTACTTC
TRBJ1-6	TRBV18	NA	NA	CASSLRGTTGSYNSPLHF	TGTGCCAGCTCTCTCAGGGGAACGACGGGCTCCTATAATTCACCCCTCCACTTT
TRBJ2-7	TRBV14	TRBD2	NA	CASSRLAGGYEQYF	TGTGCCAGCAGCCGACTAGCGGGGGGGTACGAGCAGTACTTC